The T cell receptor (beta chain) described here comes from a study of healthy donors' naive CD4 and CD8 T cells. The length of the CDR3 is 15 residues. Germline values: CDR1 MDHEN, CDR2 SYDVKM. Unmatched junction bases numbered 5, after V lost 5 bases and J lost 7 bases. A linear amplification protocol produced the TCR libraries from 500 ng of total RNA. TCRdb ran MiXCR on the reads and lists one entry per CDR3 protein. Here the sample spans around 200,000 distinct CDR3 sequences, nearly 75% being singletons. A word on this clonotype: Its antigen is currently unknown.

Study-level points and caveats: Bias from naive T cell homeostatic proliferation was not addressed.

The receptor was isolated from a pool of human donors in good health; the sample pools cells from several healthy donors. The chain recombines TRBV28 with TRBJ1-6; 10 bases agree with TRBD1. Sequenced material: naive CD4+ and CD8+ T cells sorted from blood, pooled from several donors. The DNA for the CDR3 is TGTGCCAGCAGTGCGGGGACAGGGGTGAATTCACCCCTCCACTTT. It translates to CASSAGTGVNSPLHF.